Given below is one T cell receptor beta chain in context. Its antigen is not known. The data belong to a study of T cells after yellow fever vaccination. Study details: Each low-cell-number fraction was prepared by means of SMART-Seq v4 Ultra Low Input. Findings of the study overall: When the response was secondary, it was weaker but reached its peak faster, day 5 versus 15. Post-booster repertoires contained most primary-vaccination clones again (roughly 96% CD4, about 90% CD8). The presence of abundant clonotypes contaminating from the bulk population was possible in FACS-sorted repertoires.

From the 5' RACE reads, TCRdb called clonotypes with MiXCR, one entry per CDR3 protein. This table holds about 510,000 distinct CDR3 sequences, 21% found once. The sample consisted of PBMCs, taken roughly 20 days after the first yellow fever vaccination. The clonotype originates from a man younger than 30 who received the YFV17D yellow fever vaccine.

The CDR3 region is CASSRSAYSGAPGNEQFF. The CDR3 DNA reads TGTGCCAGCTCACGATCAGCATATTCGGGGGCTCCTGGGAATGAGCAGTTCTTC. The genes are TRBV18 and TRBJ2-1, with D possibly being TRBD1 or TRBD2 (6 bases each). The V and J ends lost 4 bases and 7 bases respectively, with 26 bases between them. This CDR3 is 18 amino acids long. Germline CDR1 and CDR2: KGHSH and LQKENI.